The 7 T cell receptor beta chains given below trace back to one sample, sequenced in a study of blood T cell repertoires in COVID-19. The assay was immunoSEQ multiplex PCR, and TCRdb's table has in-frame clones only and misses some. Among 70,000 to 95,000 clones listed, around 81% were seen once. The specimen sequenced was peripheral blood. These TCRs come from a woman between 65 and 79 years old with acute or convalescent COVID-19.

This clone was seen a few times. The chain has TRBV7-9 and TRBJ1-1, with D possibly matching TRBD1 (6 bases). This CDR3 is 14 amino acids long. Trimming cost V 4 bases and J 11 bases, with 20 bases left between them. Germline values: CDR1 SEHNR, CDR2 FQNEAQ (reference sequence). The CDR3 nucleotides read TGTGCCAGCAGCTCACCCCGGGACAAGACCTTGGCTTTCTTT. Translated, it gives CASSSPRDKTLAFF.

This clone was observed a single time. V and J are TRBV5-1 and TRBJ1-1; D possibly corresponds to TRBD1 (6 bases). The CDR3 runs to 16 residues. Trimming took off 4 bases at V and 4 bases at J, with 20 bases between the two ends. Per germline, CDR1 SGHRS and CDR2 YFSETQ. CDR3 DNA sequence: TGCGCCAGCAGCCAAACCGGGGGGCCGGGTCGCACTGAAGCTTTCTTT. Residues: CASSQTGGPGRTEAFF.

The table lists this clone with a count of one. The chain carries TRBV2 and TRBJ2-5; 9 bases align to TRBD2. V gave up 4 bases and J gave up 5 bases; unmatched junction bases: 8. Germline V gives CDR1 SNHLY, CDR2 FYNNEI. The CDR3 totals 15 residues. The DNA for the CDR3 is TGTGCCAGCAGTGTTGATAGCGGGAGTGGGGAGACCCAGTACTTC. This sequence encodes CASSVDSGSGETQYF.

V and J are TRBV4-2 and TRBJ1-1; TRBD1 matches at 7 bases. V dropped 3 bases and J dropped 4; count of bases not matched to a gene: 8. The CDR3 spans 15 residues. The V gene's germline CDR1 is LGHNA and CDR2 YNFKEQ. The CDR3 coding sequence is TGTGCCAGCAGCCAGGATAGGGGGCGGAGCACTGAAGCTTTCTTT. Amino acid sequence: CASSQDRGRSTEAFF.

The chain links TRBV4-1 to TRBJ2-1; 9 nucleotides match TRBD2. The CDR3 loop spans 18 amino acids. The junction had 10 bases not matched to a gene; V was cut back by 2 bases and J by 2 bases. Germline V CDR1 and CDR2: MGHRA, YSYEKL. The CDR3 DNA reads TGCGCCAGCAGCCAAACCCCGGGCGGGACTAGCACCTACAATGAGCAGTTCTTC. Translated: CASSQTPGGTSTYNEQFF.

The rearrangement links TRBV6-4 to TRBJ2-3, with a tentative D call TRBD2 (7 bases). The CDR3 contains 17 residues. The V end was cut by 1 base, the J end by 0 bases, with 14 bases between. Germline loops: CDR1 MRHNA, CDR2 SNTAGT. CDR3 residues: CASSDWSGGRSTDTQYF. DNA for the CDR3: TGTGCCAGCAGTGACTGGTCCGGGGGGCGAAGCACAGATACGCAGTATTTT.

This sequence joins TRBV19 and TRBJ2-7; TRBD2 aligns across 8 bases. Germline CDR1 reads LNHDA; CDR2 reads SQIVND (reference sequence). V lost 1 base to trimming and J lost 2 bases; unmatched junction nucleotides: 7. The CDR3 covers 16 residues. As DNA, the CDR3 is TGTGCCAGTAGTATAGTAGGTTACGGGAGGGCCTACGAGCAGTACTTC. Protein product: CASSIVGYGRAYEQYF. Combining the CDR3 with reference TRBV19 and TRBJ2-7 gives the whole variable domain DGGITQSPKYLFRKEGQNVTLSCEQNLNHDAMYWYRQDPGQGLRLIYYSQIVNDFQKGDIAEGYSVSREKKESFPLTVTSAQKNPTAFYLCASSIVGYGRAYEQYFGPGTRLTVT.